One sample yielded the 17 T cell receptor beta chains listed below, sequenced in a study of blood T cell repertoires in COVID-19. Libraries were prepared by immunoSEQ multiplex PCR; TCRdb keeps only in-frame clonotypes and omits some of them. The data hold about 49,000 clones, with roughly 79% observed a single time. Sequenced sample: peripheral blood. The receptor set was obtained from an elderly woman with COVID-19, enrolled during active disease.

This chain uses TRBV19 with TRBJ2-1; 14 bases line up with TRBD2. CDR3 size: 15 residues. Germline V gene sequence: CDR1 LNHDA, CDR2 SQIVND (reference sequence). The ends lost 4 bases at V and 8 bases at J; junction bases unmatched: 4. The CDR3 spells CASSTGTSGSDEQFF. As DNA, the CDR3 is TGTGCCAGTAGTACCGGGACTAGCGGGAGTGATGAGCAGTTCTTC.

This clone came up once. The chain uses TRBV6-5 and TRBJ2-3, with TRBD2 matching 9 bases. V lost 6 bases, J lost 3 bases, and 4 bases stayed unmatched. This CDR3 contains 14 residues. CDR1 and CDR2 from the germline V gene are MNHEY and SVGAGI. CDR3 sequence (DNA): TGTGCCAGCAGGGGACTAGCCCCTACAGATACGCAGTATTTT. This codes for CASRGLAPTDTQYF.

This clone was seen more than once but under ten times. The gene calls are TRBV6-1 and TRBJ1-2; 8 bases agree with TRBD1. The V gene end was trimmed by 0 bases and the J gene end by 2 bases; junction bases not matched to a gene: 2. The CDR3 has 15 residues. Germline CDR1 is MNHNS and CDR2 is SASEGT. CDR3 residues: CASSEARDRNYGYTF. The CDR3, as DNA: TGTGCCAGCAGTGAAGCTAGGGACAGGAACTATGGCTACACCTTC.

This clone was detected only once. J is TRBJ1-1 and V is TRBV7-9; D is ambiguous. V was pared by 1 base and J by 8 bases, with 11 bases between. This CDR3 comprises 13 residues. The V gene's germline CDR1 is SEHNR and CDR2 FQNEAQ (reference sequence). For the CDR3, the DNA is TGTGCCAGCAGCTTAGGCGGGCAGGCCGAAGCTTTCTTT. This encodes CASSLGGQAEAFF.

The chain has TRBV18 and TRBJ2-7, with D possibly TRBD1 on 5 matching bases. Germline CDR1 and CDR2: KGHSH and LQKENI. The CDR3 is 13 amino acids. The germline V and J ends were trimmed by 1 base and 2 bases, with 6 bases remaining between them. The CDR3 protein is CASSPQGTYEQYF. The CDR3 nucleotides are TGTGCCAGCTCACCACAGGGGACCTACGAGCAGTACTTC.

The chain couples TRBV9 to TRBJ2-2; no definite D call. The germline CDR1 and CDR2 sequences are SGDLS and YYNGEE. The CDR3 loop spans 11 amino acids. Trimming cost V 5 bases and J 6 bases, with 5 bases left between them. CDR3 bases: TGTGCCAGCAGGGGCCCCGGGGAGCTGTTTTTT. This encodes CASRGPGELFF.

J is TRBJ1-3 and V is TRBV10-3; perhaps TRBD1 as D (5 bases). Germline loops: CDR1 ENHRY, CDR2 SYGVKD. Trimming took off 3 bases at V and 0 bases at J, with 21 bases between the two ends. The CDR3 is 19 residues long. The CDR3 region has the DNA TGTGCCATCAGTGACTTGGGACTGAGAGCCCCTACCTCTGGAAACACCATATATTTT. Its translation: CAISDLGLRAPTSGNTIYF.

V usage is TRBV5-4 and J usage is TRBJ2-1; 11 nucleotides line up with TRBD2. There are 16 residues in the CDR3. Germline assignment: CDR1 SGHNT and CDR2 YYREEE (reference sequence). The junction had 9 bases not matched to a gene; V was cut back by 3 bases and J by 7 bases. Written as DNA, the CDR3 is TGTGCCAGCAGCTCGAGGCTAGCGGGAGGCGGTAATGAGCAGTTCTTC. It specifies CASSSRLAGGGNEQFF.

This clone was seen more than once but under ten times. The chain employs TRBV11-3 and TRBJ2-2, with D possibly being TRBD2 (6 bases). Trimming took 1 base from V and 3 from J, leaving 9 bases between them. CDR3 length equals 15 residues. From germline, CDR1 is SGHNT and CDR2 YENEEA. CDR3 sequence: CASSLAGTYTGELFF. The CDR3 DNA sequence: TGTGCCAGCAGCTTAGCAGGGACTTACACCGGGGAGCTGTTTTTT. The full variable domain, completed using reference TRBV11-3 and TRBJ2-2, is EAGVVQSPRYKIIEKKQPVAFWCNPISGHNTLYWYLQNLGQGPELLIRYENEEAVDDSQLPKDRFSAERLKGVDSTLKIQPAELGDSAVYLCASSLAGTYTGELFFGEGSRLTVL.

The chain uses TRBV7-2 and TRBJ2-2, with 13 nucleotides matching TRBD2. Looked up from germline, CDR1 is SGHTA and CDR2 is FQGNSA. The trim removed 6 bases at V and 6 bases at J, leaving 7 bases unmatched. The CDR3 extends over 16 amino acids. CDR3 protein: CASRPPGLAGPGELFF. CDR3 in DNA: TGTGCCAGCAGGCCGCCGGGACTAGCGGGACCCGGGGAGCTGTTTTTT.

The chain links TRBV24-1 to TRBJ1-2; the D gene is possibly TRBD1 (6 bases). V lost 3 bases and J lost 7, with 11 bases in between. This CDR3 has 13 residues. The germline gives CDR1 KGHDR, CDR2 SFDVKD. The CDR3 sequence: CATSDPQGSGYTF. The CDR3 coding sequence is TGTGCCACCAGTGATCCGCAGGGGTCTGGCTACACCTTC.

V and J are TRBV28 and TRBJ2-7; D gene uncertain. CDR1 is MDHEN, CDR2 SYDVKM, per germline. The CDR3 runs 12 residues. V gave up 6 bases and J gave up 10 bases, with 16 bases separating them. The CDR3 sequence is CASSPTWVTQYF. The CDR3 DNA follows: TGTGCCAGCAGCCCGACATGGGTAACTCAGTACTTC.

V is TRBV19 and J is TRBJ1-1; 8 nucleotides agree with TRBD1. Germline V lookup: CDR1 LNHDA, CDR2 SQIVND (reference sequence). V lost 4 bases, J lost 4 bases, and 5 bases stayed unmatched. The CDR3 spans 14 residues. DNA for the CDR3: TGTGCCAGTAGTAACACAGGGGGGAGCACTGAAGCTTTCTTT. Its translation is CASSNTGGSTEAFF.

This chain connects TRBV11-2 to TRBJ2-7; 11 positions match TRBD2. Germline-derived CDR1 and CDR2 are SGHAT and FQNNGV. The CDR3 is 16 amino acids. Trimming removed 5 bases from V and 2 bases from J; junction bases left unmatched: 8. The CDR3 region is CASSRPLAGVPYEQYF. The CDR3 DNA reads TGTGCCAGCAGCAGACCACTAGCGGGAGTACCCTACGAGCAGTACTTC.

CDR3 sequence: CASSIRQGKEAFF. Here the CDR3 DNA reads TGTGCCAGTAGTATCCGACAGGGAAAGGAAGCTTTCTTT. The chain joins TRBV19 to TRBJ1-1, with 7 bases fitting TRBD1. V lost 3 bases and J lost 8; bases outside the gene matches: 6. CDR1 is LNHDA and CDR2 is SQIVND in the germline V gene (reference sequence). CDR3 length: 13 amino acids.

This chain joins TRBV10-2 and TRBJ1-5; 7 positions agree with TRBD1. V gave up 2 bases and J gave up 7 bases; unmatched junction bases: 5. Per germline, CDR1 WSHSY and CDR2 SAAADI. The CDR3 is made up of 14 amino acids. The CDR3 region is CASSEEGGRQPQHF. The CDR3 bases are TGCGCCAGCAGTGAGGAAGGGGGCAGGCAGCCCCAGCATTTT.

V and J are TRBV27 and TRBJ2-2, with D hard to call. In germline, CDR1 is MNHEY, CDR2 SMNVEV (reference sequence). The CDR3 has 15 amino acids. Trimming removed 2 bases at V and 4 bases at J, with 11 bases between. The CDR3 spells CASSLGPLSTGELFF. The CDR3 DNA is TGTGCCAGCAGTTTAGGGCCTCTCTCCACCGGGGAGCTGTTTTTT.